This T cell receptor beta chain came from a study of control samples from healthy donors and cancer patients. The germline V gene encodes CDR1 ENHRY and CDR2 SYGVKD. The junction had 14 bases not matched to a gene; V was cut back by 4 bases and J by 5 bases. This CDR3 spans 17 amino acids. Sequencing used immunoSEQ multiplex PCR; TCRdb keeps in-frame clones, though not all of them. The data contain about 92,000 clones, around 80% of them singletons. The gene calls are TRBV10-3 and TRBJ1-1, with 9 bases identical to TRBD1. The sequenced sample was blood. The source of this sequence is a woman aged 55-69 years in good health. Here the CDR3 reads CAISGLPPGQGGTEAFF. Here the CDR3 DNA reads TGTGCCATCAGTGGCCTTCCGCCGGGACAGGGAGGTACTGAAGCTTTCTTT.